The present entry profiles one TCR beta chain with its context. What it binds is not known. Genomic DNA was the PCR template. Amplification of the beta chain CDR3 used 30 forward and 13 reverse multiplex primers. TCRdb redid the calling of the multiplex PCR reads with MiXCR, one entry per CDR3 protein. The sample records more than 250,000 distinct CDR3 sequences, more than 40% being singletons. Other autoimmune diseases and infections within the past four weeks excluded donors. The data were taken from a study of type 1 and type 2 diabetes patients. V lost 0 bases to trimming and J lost 0 bases, with 7 bases between them. CDR1 DFQATT and CDR2 SNEGSKA come from the germline V gene (reference sequence). The CDR3 totals 14 residues. Findings and caveats of the study: Type 2 diabetes and control samples shared highly correlated V and J usage, averaging roughly 0.97.

The chain links TRBV20-1 to TRBJ2-3, with D unclear. Sequenced input: peripheral blood mononuclear cells (PBMCs). This receptor was identified in a man between 18 and 35 years old with type 2 diabetes. CDR3 in amino acids: CSARDWGSTDTQYF. The CDR3 bases are TGCAGTGCTAGAGATTGGGGTAGCACAGATACGCAGTATTTT.